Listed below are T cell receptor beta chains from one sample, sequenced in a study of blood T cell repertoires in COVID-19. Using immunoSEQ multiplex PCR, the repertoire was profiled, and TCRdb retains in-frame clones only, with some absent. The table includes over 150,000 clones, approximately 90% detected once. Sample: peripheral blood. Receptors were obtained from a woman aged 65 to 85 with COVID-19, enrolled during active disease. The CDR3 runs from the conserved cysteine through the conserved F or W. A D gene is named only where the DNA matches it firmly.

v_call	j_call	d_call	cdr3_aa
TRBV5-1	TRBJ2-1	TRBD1	CASSHLQGSSYNEQFF
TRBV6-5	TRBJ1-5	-	CASSYSGGDNQPQHF
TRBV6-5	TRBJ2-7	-	CASSYPWSHEQYF
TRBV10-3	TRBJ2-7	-	CAISGRDSGSSYEQYF
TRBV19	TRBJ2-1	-	CASSSISSDNEQFF
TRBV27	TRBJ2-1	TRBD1	CASSTAGTGNNEQFF
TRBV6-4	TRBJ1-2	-	CANKMRALFYGYTF
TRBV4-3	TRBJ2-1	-	CASSQDWGRYNEQFF
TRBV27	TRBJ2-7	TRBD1	CASSLQTGSSYEQYF
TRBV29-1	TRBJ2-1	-	CSVFLNEQFF
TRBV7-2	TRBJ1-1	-	CASSFRRGTEAFF
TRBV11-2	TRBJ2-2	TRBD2	CASNQGLVPNTGELFF
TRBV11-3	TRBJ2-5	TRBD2	CASNPRSSGGFETQYF
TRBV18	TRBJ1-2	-	CASSPRSEGGANYGYTF
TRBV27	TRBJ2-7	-	CASSVRETSYEQYF
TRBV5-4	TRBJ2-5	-	CASSLGQLETQYF
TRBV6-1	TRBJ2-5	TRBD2	CASSESTAGGETQYF
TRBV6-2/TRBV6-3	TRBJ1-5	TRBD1	CASSDPGQGNQPQHF
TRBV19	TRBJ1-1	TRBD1	CASSPTGEVGNTEAFF
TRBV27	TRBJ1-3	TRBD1	CASSQQGWGNTIYF
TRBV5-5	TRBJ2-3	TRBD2	CASSLLGTSVGTDTQYF
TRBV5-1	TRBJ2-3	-	CASNHVAGTDTQYF
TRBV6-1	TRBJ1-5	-	CASSDLGRGGPQPQHF
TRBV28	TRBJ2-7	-	CASSLLAYEQYF
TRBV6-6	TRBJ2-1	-	CASSRSLMPPYNEQFF
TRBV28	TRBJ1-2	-	CASRRYLGREANYGYTF
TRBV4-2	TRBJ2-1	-	CASSQASSGPPYNEQFF
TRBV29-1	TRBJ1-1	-	CSAGLRDTEAFF
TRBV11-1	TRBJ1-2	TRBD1	CASSLDREAGYTF
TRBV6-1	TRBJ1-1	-	CASSVILGRGASTEAFF
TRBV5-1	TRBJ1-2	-	CASSLVSASPNYYGYTF
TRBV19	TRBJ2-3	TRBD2	CASSTLAGIMSDTQYF
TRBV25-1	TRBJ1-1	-	CASTQWGETEAFF
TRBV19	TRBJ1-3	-	CASSPRGGSGNTIYF
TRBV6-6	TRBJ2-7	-	CASSLFLPGSYEQYF
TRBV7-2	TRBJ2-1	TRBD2	CASSFSGSLHNEQFF
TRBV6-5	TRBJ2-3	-	CAIRGRAGESDTQYF
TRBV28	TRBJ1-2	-	CASSRTAPNYGYTF
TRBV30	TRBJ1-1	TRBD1	CAWNTGGAGGTEAFF
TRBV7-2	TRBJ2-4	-	CASSLGGGVGKNIQYF
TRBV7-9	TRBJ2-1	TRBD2	CASSLTSGYNNEQFF
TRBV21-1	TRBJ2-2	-	CASSRSRQGLNTGELFF
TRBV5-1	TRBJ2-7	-	CASSLVAGPSYEQYF
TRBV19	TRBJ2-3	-	CASSSQDRTNYPSTDTQYF
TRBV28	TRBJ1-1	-	CASSSPLLVNEAFF
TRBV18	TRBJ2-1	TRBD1	CASSRLGPGGQNEQFF
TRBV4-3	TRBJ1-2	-	CASSPNLGQNYGYTF
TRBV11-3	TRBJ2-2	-	CASSLSRVQGGELFF
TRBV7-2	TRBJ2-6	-	CASSLGGQSGANVLTF
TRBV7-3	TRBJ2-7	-	CASSLAGAYEQYF
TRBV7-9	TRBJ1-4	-	CASSLRGSGEKLFF
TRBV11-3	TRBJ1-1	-	CASSSQGDTEAFF
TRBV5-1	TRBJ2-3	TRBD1	CASSWDSPSTDTQYF
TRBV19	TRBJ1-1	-	CASSTAAGTKTAFF
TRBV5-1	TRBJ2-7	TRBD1	CASSSGQGLGEQYF
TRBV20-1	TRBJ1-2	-	CSAWGGGYTF